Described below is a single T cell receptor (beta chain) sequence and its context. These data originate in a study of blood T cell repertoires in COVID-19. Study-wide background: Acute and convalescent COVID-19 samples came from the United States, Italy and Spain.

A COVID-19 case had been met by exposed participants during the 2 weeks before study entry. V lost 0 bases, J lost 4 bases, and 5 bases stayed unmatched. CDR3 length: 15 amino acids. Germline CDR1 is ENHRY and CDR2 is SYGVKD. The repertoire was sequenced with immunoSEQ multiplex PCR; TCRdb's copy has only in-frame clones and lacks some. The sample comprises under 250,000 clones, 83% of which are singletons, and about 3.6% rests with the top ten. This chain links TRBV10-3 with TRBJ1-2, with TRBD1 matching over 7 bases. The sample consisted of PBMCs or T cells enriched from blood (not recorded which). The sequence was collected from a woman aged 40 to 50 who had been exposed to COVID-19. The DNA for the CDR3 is TGTGCCATCAGTGAGTCGGGAGACAGGGCCTATGGCTACACCTTC. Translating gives CAISESGDRAYGYTF.